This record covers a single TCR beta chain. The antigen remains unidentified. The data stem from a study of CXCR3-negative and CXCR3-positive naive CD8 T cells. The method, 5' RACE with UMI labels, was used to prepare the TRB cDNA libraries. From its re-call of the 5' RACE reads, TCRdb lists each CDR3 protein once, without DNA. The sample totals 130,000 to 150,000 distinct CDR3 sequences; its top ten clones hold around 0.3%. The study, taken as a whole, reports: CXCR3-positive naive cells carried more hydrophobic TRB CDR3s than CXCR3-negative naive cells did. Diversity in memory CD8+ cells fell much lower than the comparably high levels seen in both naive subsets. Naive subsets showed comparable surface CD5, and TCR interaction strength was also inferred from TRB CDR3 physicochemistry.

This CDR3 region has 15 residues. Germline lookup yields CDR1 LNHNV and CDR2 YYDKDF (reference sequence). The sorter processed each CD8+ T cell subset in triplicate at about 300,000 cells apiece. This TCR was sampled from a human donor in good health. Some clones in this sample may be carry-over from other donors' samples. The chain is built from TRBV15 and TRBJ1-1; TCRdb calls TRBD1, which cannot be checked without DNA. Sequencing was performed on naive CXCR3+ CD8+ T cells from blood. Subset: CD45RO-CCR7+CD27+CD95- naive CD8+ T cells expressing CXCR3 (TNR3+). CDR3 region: CATSRAGLLNTEAFF. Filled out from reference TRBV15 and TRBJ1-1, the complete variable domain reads DAMVIQNPRYQVTQFGKPVTLSCSQTLNHNVMYWYQQKSSQAPKLLFHYYDKDFNNEADTPDNFQSRRPNTSFCFLDIRSPGLGDTAMYLCATSRAGLLNTEAFFGQGTRLTVV.